These 27 T cell receptor beta chains share one sample of origin, sequenced in a study of patients and donors after allogeneic stem cell transplantation. A single record per CDR3 protein comes from TCRdb applying MiXCR to the RT-PCR reads. This sample yields some 200,000 distinct CDR3 sequences, of which 41% are seen a single time; 25% to 35% belongs to the top ten. Sequencing was performed on blood, either unsorted or a sorted T cell fraction (not recorded which). These receptors originate from a human donor who was either an allogeneic HSCT recipient or a stem cell or donor lymphocyte infusion donor (not recorded which). It is not recorded whose cells these are; they may come from a transplant donor.

The chain carries TRBV27 and TRBJ2-3; no definite D call. The V end was cut by 8 bases, the J end by 0 bases, with 15 bases between. Germline loops: CDR1 MNHEY, CDR2 SMNVEV (reference sequence). The CDR3 sequence is 15 residues long. CDR3 in amino acids: CASCALAPSTDTQYF. In DNA, the CDR3 is TGTGCCAGCTGCGCCCTTGCGCCCAGCACAGATACGCAGTATTTT.

The V call is TRBV30, the J call TRBJ1-1; TRBD1 aligns across 9 bases. This CDR3 is 15 amino acids long. J lost 5 bases, V lost 0 bases, and 7 bases had no gene match. CDR1 and CDR2 (germline): GTSNPN, SVGIG (reference sequence). The CDR3 protein is CAWSVLGQGSTEAFF. The CDR3 DNA reads TGTGCCTGGAGTGTACTGGGACAGGGATCGACTGAAGCTTTCTTT.

The V and J genes are TRBV5-6 and TRBJ1-3; possibly TRBD1 for D (5 bases). Trimming took off 2 bases at V and 2 bases at J, with 14 bases between the two ends. CDR3 length equals 16 residues. Germline CDR1 is SGHDT and CDR2 is YYEEEE. The CDR3 sequence: CASSFPGTLTGNTIYF. The CDR3 region has the DNA TGTGCCAGCAGCTTCCCGGGGACGTTGACTGGAAACACCATATATTTT.

The chain links TRBV6-5 to TRBJ2-1, with TRBD2 matching 8 bases. V lost 4 bases and J lost 4; bases outside the gene matches: 12. This CDR3 has 17 residues. Germline V gene sequence: CDR1 MNHEY, CDR2 SVGAGI. In DNA, the CDR3 is TGTGCCAGCAGTTCGGCACCGGCGGGACTAGGATACAATGAGCAGTTCTTC. As protein: CASSSAPAGLGYNEQFF.

This chain uses TRBV4-3 with TRBJ2-3; TRBD2 agrees at 8 bases. V shed 0 bases, J shed 13 bases, and the junction held 12 bases outside the gene matches. Germline CDR1 reads LGHNA; CDR2 reads YSLEER. This CDR3 comprises 15 residues. CDR3 sequence reads: CASSQDWDGRAPEYF. The CDR3 coding sequence is TGCGCCAGCAGCCAAGACTGGGACGGGAGGGCCCCAGAGTATTTT.

This clonotype was observed a handful of times. The genes are TRBV4-2 and TRBJ2-7, with 8 bases aligning to TRBD1. Germline CDR1 and CDR2: LGHNA and YNFKEQ. Trimming removed 8 bases from V and 6 bases from J; junction bases left unmatched: 15. This CDR3 has 15 residues. The CDR3 region has the DNA TGTGCCAGCTCAACTGATAGGACAGGGCTCGGCGAGCAGTACTTC. This codes for CASSTDRTGLGEQYF.

The V and J genes are TRBV12-3 or TRBV12-4 and TRBJ2-7, with 7 bases identical to TRBD2. V lost 3 bases and J lost 0; bases outside the gene matches: 2. This CDR3 has 14 amino acids. The CDR3 nucleotides read TGTGCCAGCAGTTTCCTAGCGGACTCCTACGAGCAGTACTTC. This gives the protein CASSFLADSYEQYF.

V is TRBV4-2 and J is TRBJ2-1, with 16 bases aligning to TRBD2. Per the germline V gene, CDR1 is LGHNA and CDR2 is YNFKEQ. This CDR3 spans 19 amino acids. The V segment lost 3 bases and the J segment 7 bases; nucleotides outside the gene matches: 12. CDR3 DNA: TGTGCCAGCAGCCATGCGGGACTAGCGGGAGGGCCCGGTACGAATGAGCAGTTCTTC. Protein product: CASSHAGLAGGPGTNEQFF.

The V call is TRBV6-2 or TRBV6-3, the J call TRBJ2-2; no clear D gene. Germline CDR1 is MNHEY and CDR2 is SVGEGT. CDR3 length: 14 residues. Trimming pared 5 bases from V and 6 bases from J, leaving 13 bases between. The CDR3 reads CASSPILIAGELFF. CDR3 sequence (DNA): TGTGCCAGCAGTCCGATTCTTATCGCCGGGGAGCTGTTTTTT.

The chain combines TRBV12-3 or TRBV12-4 with TRBJ2-1, with 13 bases that match TRBD2. After removal of 6 bases from V and 7 bases from J, the junction contained 9 bases not matched to a gene. This CDR3 is 16 amino acids long. The CDR3 DNA is TGTGCCAGCAGCCGACTACTAGCGGGAGGGCCGAATGAGCAGTTCTTC. Translation: CASSRLLAGGPNEQFF.

V usage is TRBV29-1 and J usage is TRBJ1-1; no reliable D call. Trimming stripped 6 bases from V and 6 bases from J, with 14 bases between. This CDR3 is 12 amino acids long. In germline, CDR1 is SQVTM, CDR2 ANQGSEA. CDR3 protein: CSVAGGQPEAFF. The CDR3 DNA sequence: TGCAGCGTCGCTGGAGGGCAGCCTGAAGCTTTCTTT. Looking up the rest from reference TRBV29-1 and TRBJ1-1 gives the full variable domain: SAVISQKPSRDICQRGTSLTIQCQVDSQVTMMFWYRQQPGQSLTLIATANQGSEATYESGFVIDKFPISRPNLTFSTLTVSNMSPEDSSIYLCSVAGGQPEAFFGQGTRLTVV.

Written as DNA, the CDR3 is TGTGCCACCAGCAGAATTCCCGGAAACACCGGGGAGCTGTTTTTT. As protein: CATSRIPGNTGELFF. J is TRBJ2-2 and V is TRBV15; D unresolved. Germline CDR1 reads LNHNV; CDR2 reads YYDKDF (reference sequence). V was clipped by 2 bases and J by 2 bases, with 9 bases between them. This CDR3 has 15 residues.

The chain joins TRBV9 to TRBJ2-5; D ambiguous. This CDR3 contains 15 residues. Looked up from germline, CDR1 is SGDLS and CDR2 is YYNGEE. The V and J ends lost 4 bases and 2 bases respectively, with 15 bases between them. The CDR3 region has the DNA TGTGCCAGCAGCACACCAAATTGGGGACAAGAGACCCAGTACTTC. Translating it yields CASSTPNWGQETQYF.

V and J are TRBV20-1 and TRBJ2-7; D call uncertain. Looked up from germline, CDR1 is DFQATT and CDR2 is SNEGSKA (reference sequence). The CDR3 extends over 10 amino acids. The V gene lost 2 bases and the J gene lost 5 bases, with 4 bases spanning the gap. The CDR3 is CSARYDEQYF. The CDR3 nucleotides read TGCAGTGCTAGATATGACGAGCAGTACTTC.

The chain joins TRBV18 to TRBJ1-2, with D unresolved. This CDR3 has 16 residues. V was trimmed by 3 bases and J by 2 bases, leaving 16 bases between them. Germline V gene lookup returns CDR1 KGHSH and CDR2 LQKENI. The CDR3 sequence: CASSPREASLNYGYTF. DNA of the CDR3: TGTGCCAGCTCACCGAGGGAGGCGTCTCTCAACTATGGCTACACCTTC.

The chain uses TRBV7-2 and TRBJ1-3; D is undetermined. The length of the CDR3 is 15 residues. Between the trimmed V and J ends, which lost 1 base and 0 bases, there was a span of 7 bases. Per germline, CDR1 SGHTA and CDR2 FQGNSA. CDR3 coding DNA: TGTGCCAGCAGCTTAGTTCCTTCCTCTGGAAACACCATATATTTT. This translates into CASSLVPSSGNTIYF.

The chain couples TRBV9 to TRBJ1-3; D is perhaps TRBD1 (6 bases). The CDR3 totals 14 residues. The germline V and J ends were trimmed by 0 bases and 6 bases, with 10 bases remaining between them. CDR1 and CDR2 from the germline V gene are SGDLS and YYNGEE. CDR3: CASSVDREQNTIYF. CDR3 coding DNA: TGTGCCAGCAGCGTAGACAGGGAGCAAAACACCATATATTTT. The complete variable domain, with remaining parts taken from reference TRBV9 and TRBJ1-3, reads DSGVTQTPKHLITATGQRVTLRCSPRSGDLSVYWYQQSLDQGLQFLIQYYNGEERAKGNILERFSAQQFPDLHSELNLSSLELGDSALYFCASSVDREQNTIYFGEGSWLTVV.

This clonotype has just one count. The CDR3 sequence is CASSSTNPSRVDYEQYF. The CDR3, as DNA: TGTGCCAGCAGCTCGACTAACCCAAGCCGTGTGGACTACGAGCAGTACTTC. This chain links TRBV7-6 with TRBJ2-7, with a possible D match to TRBD2 (5 bases). Germline V gene sequence: CDR1 SGHVS, CDR2 FNYEAQ. V was shortened by 4 bases and J by 3 bases, with 22 bases between the two germline ends. The CDR3 sequence is 17 residues long.

The chain has TRBV20-1 and TRBJ2-1, with D perhaps assigned TRBD1 or TRBD2 (5 bases each). The CDR3 runs 15 residues. Per germline, CDR1 DFQATT and CDR2 SNEGSKA (reference sequence). The V gene lost 1 base and the J gene lost 6 bases, with 16 bases spanning the gap. CDR3 DNA sequence: TGCAGTGCTAGAGGTGGCGGGTCCAGGGTCAATGAGCAGTTCTTC. Its translation: CSARGGGSRVNEQFF.

This clonotype has a handful of counts. The chain is built from TRBV7-8 and TRBJ2-1, with D possibly being TRBD2 (6 bases). Per the germline V gene, CDR1 is SGHVS and CDR2 is FQNEAQ. This CDR3 spans 17 amino acids. V was cut by 1 base and J by 4 bases, with 17 bases left in between. CDR3 nucleotide sequence: TGTGCCAGCAGCTTAGACTTCGGGGACTCTCAATACAATGAGCAGTTCTTC. Encoded protein: CASSLDFGDSQYNEQFF.

The chain joins TRBV5-1 to TRBJ1-3; 7 positions match TRBD1. V lost 0 bases to trimming and J lost 5 bases; unmatched junction nucleotides: 5. Germline lookup yields CDR1 SGHRS and CDR2 YFSETQ. This CDR3 is 15 amino acids long. CDR3 nucleotide sequence: TGCGCCAGCAGCTTGGTAGACAGGGATCGAAACACCATATATTTT. Encoded protein: CASSLVDRDRNTIYF.

J is TRBJ1-1 and V is TRBV15, with unresolved D. Trimming took 2 bases from V and 7 from J, leaving 5 bases between them. Germline CDR1 reads LNHNV; CDR2 reads YYDKDF (reference sequence). The CDR3 covers 11 residues. The CDR3 protein is CATSRWGEAFF. The CDR3 DNA follows: TGTGCCACCAGCAGATGGGGTGAAGCTTTCTTT.

A few counts support this clonotype. The rearrangement links TRBV12-3 or TRBV12-4 to TRBJ1-4; a possible D gene is TRBD1 (6 bases). The V gene lost 6 bases and the J gene lost 8 bases, with 13 bases spanning the gap. CDR3 size: 13 residues. This CDR3 is CASRPQGNEKLFF. As DNA, the CDR3 is TGTGCCAGCAGGCCACAGGGAAACGAAAAACTGTTTTTT.

The gene calls are TRBV20-1 and TRBJ2-4; TRBD2 might be the D (6 bases). CDR3 length: 11 residues. CDR1 DFQATT and CDR2 SNEGSKA come from the germline V gene (reference sequence). V gave up 6 bases and J gave up 6 bases, with 9 bases separating them. The CDR3 nucleotides are TGCAGTGCCCAACTAGCAAACATTCAGTACTTC. Its protein is CSAQLANIQYF.

The table lists this clonotype with a few counts. The V gene is TRBV18, the J gene TRBJ1-6; the match to TRBD1 covers 8 bases. V shed 2 bases and J 1 base; nucleotides not matched to a gene: 7. In germline, CDR1 is KGHSH, CDR2 LQKENI. This CDR3 has 18 residues. The CDR3 DNA is TGTGCCAGCTCACCAGTTGGTGGACAGGGATCCTATAATTCACCCCTCCACTTT. This gives the protein CASSPVGGQGSYNSPLHF.

CDR3 nucleotide sequence: TGTGCCAGCAGCTTAGCGATGGCGGGAGTCGCAGATACGCAGTATTTT. Translated, it gives CASSLAMAGVADTQYF. V is TRBV7-2 and J is TRBJ2-3; 7 nucleotides line up with TRBD2. The J segment lost 4 bases and the V segment lost 0 bases, leaving 7 bases of the junction unmatched. The CDR3 consists of 16 residues. CDR1 and CDR2 from the germline V gene are SGHTA and FQGNSA.

The genes are TRBV20-1 and TRBJ2-7; D possibly matches TRBD1 or TRBD2 (5 bases each). Per the germline V gene, CDR1 is DFQATT and CDR2 is SNEGSKA (reference sequence). V was pared by 0 bases and J by 4 bases, with 19 bases between. The CDR3 runs to 16 residues. The CDR3 loop reads CSARDVSAAGRYEQYF. For the CDR3, the DNA is TGCAGTGCTAGAGATGTAAGCGCGGCAGGGAGATACGAGCAGTACTTC.